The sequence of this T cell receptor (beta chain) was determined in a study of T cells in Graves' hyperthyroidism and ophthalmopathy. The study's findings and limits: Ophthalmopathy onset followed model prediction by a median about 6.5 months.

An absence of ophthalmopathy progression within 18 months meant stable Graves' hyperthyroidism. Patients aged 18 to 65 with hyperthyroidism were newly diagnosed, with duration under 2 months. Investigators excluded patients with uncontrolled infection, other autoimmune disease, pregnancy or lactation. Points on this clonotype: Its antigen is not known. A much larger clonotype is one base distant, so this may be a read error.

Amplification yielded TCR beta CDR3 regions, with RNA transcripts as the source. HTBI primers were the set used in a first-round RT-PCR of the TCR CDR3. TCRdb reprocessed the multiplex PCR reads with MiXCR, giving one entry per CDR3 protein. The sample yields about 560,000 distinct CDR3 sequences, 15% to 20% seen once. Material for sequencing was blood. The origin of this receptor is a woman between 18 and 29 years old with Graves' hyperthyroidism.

CDR3 protein: CAWSGSGSGNTGERFF. The CDR3 region has the DNA TGTGCCTGGAGCGGCTCTGGGAGCGGGAACACCGGGGAGCGGTTTTTT. The J gene is TRBJ2-2, the V gene TRBV30, with 7 nucleotides matching TRBD2. Germline assignment: CDR1 GTSNPN and CDR2 SVGIG (reference sequence). The CDR3 runs 16 residues.